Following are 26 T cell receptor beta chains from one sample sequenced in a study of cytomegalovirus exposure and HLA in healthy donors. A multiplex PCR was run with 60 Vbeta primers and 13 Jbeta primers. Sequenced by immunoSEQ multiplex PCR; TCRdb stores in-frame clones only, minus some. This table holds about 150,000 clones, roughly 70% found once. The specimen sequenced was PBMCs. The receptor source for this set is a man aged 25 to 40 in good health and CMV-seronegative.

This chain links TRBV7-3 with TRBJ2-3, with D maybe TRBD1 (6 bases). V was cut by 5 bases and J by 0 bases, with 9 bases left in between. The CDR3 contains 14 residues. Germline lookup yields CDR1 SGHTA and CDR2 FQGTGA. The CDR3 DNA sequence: TGTGCCAGCAGCCCGGGACATAGCACAGATACGCAGTATTTT. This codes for CASSPGHSTDTQYF.

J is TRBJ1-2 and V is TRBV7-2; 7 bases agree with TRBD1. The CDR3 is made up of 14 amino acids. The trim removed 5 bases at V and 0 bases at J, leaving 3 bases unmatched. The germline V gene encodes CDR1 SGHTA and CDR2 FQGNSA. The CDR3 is CASSQGVANYGYTF. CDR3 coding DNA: TGTGCCAGCAGCCAGGGGGTAGCTAACTATGGCTACACCTTC.

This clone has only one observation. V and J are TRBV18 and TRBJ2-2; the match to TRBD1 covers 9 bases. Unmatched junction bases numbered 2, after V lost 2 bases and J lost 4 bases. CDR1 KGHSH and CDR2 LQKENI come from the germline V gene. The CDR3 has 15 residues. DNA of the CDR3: TGTGCCAGCTCACCAGCGACAGGGGGCACCGGGGAGCTGTTTTTT. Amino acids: CASSPATGGTGELFF.

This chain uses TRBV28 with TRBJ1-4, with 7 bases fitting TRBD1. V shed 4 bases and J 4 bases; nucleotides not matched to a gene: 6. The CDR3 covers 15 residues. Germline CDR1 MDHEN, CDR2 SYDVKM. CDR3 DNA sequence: TGTGCCAGCAGTTCCCCGGGACAGTATAATGAAAAACTGTTTTTT. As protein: CASSSPGQYNEKLFF. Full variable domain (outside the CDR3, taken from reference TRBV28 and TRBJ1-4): DVKVTQSSRYLVKRTGEKVFLECVQDMDHENMFWYRQDPGLGLRLIYFSYDVKMKEKGDIPEGYSVSREKKERFSLILESASTNQTSMYLCASSSPGQYNEKLFFGSGTQLSVL.

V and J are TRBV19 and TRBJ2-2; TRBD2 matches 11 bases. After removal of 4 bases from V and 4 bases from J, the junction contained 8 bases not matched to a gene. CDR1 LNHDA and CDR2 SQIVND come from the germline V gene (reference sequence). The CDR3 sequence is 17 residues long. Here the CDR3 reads CASSRNPTSGGTGELFF. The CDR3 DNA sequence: TGTGCCAGTAGTAGAAATCCCACTAGCGGGGGCACCGGGGAGCTGTTTTTT. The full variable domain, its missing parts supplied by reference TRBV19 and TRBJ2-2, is DGGITQSPKYLFRKEGQNVTLSCEQNLNHDAMYWYRQDPGQGLRLIYYSQIVNDFQKGDIAEGYSVSREKKESFPLTVTSAQKNPTAFYLCASSRNPTSGGTGELFFGEGSRLTVL.

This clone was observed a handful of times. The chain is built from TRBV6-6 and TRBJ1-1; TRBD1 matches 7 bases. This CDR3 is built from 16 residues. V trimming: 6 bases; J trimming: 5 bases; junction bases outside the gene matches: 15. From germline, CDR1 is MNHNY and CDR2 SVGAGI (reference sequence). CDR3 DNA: TGTGCCAGCAGCCCCACCGGGACAGCTGGCGGGACTGAAGCTTTCTTT. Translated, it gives CASSPTGTAGGTEAFF.

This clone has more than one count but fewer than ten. CDR3 amino acids: CASSSMGRGAADTQYF. The CDR3 DNA follows: TGTGCCAGCAGCAGCATGGGGCGGGGGGCAGCAGATACGCAGTATTTT. This rearrangement joins TRBV2 to TRBJ2-3; 8 positions agree with TRBD2. CDR3 length: 16 amino acids. V lost 6 bases and J lost 4; bases outside the gene matches: 12. CDR1 and CDR2 (germline): SNHLY, FYNNEI.

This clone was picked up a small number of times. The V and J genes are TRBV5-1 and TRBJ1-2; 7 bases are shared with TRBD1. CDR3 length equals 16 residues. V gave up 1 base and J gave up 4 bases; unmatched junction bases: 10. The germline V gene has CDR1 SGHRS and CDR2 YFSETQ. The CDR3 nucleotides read TGCGCCAGCAGCTTGCGAAGCCGGGACAGAGTCTATGGCTACACCTTC. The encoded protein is CASSLRSRDRVYGYTF.

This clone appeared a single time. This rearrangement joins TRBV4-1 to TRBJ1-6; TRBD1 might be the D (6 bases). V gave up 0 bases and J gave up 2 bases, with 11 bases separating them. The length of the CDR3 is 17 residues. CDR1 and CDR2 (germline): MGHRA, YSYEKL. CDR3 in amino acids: CASSQDLTGTYNSPLHF. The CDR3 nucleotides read TGCGCCAGCAGCCAAGATCTCACAGGGACCTATAATTCACCCCTCCACTTT.

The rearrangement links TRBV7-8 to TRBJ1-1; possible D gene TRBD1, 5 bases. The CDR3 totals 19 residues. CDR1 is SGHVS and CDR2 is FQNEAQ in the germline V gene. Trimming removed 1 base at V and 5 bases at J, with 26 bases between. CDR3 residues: CASSLERWGRRGFWTEAFF. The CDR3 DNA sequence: TGTGCCAGCAGCTTAGAACGATGGGGCAGGAGGGGATTTTGGACTGAAGCTTTCTTT.

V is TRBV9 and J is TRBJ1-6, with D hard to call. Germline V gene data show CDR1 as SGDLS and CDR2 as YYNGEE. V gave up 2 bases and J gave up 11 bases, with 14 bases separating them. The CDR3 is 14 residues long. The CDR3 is CASSVLESPPPLHF. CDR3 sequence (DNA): TGTGCCAGCAGCGTCTTAGAAAGTCCCCCACCCCTCCACTTT.

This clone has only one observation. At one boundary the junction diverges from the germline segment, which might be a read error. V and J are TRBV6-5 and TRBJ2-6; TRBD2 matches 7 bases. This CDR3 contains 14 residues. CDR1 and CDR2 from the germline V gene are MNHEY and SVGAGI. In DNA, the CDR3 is TGTGCCAGCAGTAGAACTAGCGTGAACAACGGCCTGACTTTC. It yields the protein CASSRTSVNNGLTF.

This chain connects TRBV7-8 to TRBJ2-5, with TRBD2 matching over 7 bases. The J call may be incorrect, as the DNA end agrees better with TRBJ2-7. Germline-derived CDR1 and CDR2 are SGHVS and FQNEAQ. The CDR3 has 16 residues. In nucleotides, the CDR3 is TGTGCCAGCAGCCCCGGGAGGCGGGAGAGGACCTACGAGCAGTACTTC. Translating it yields CASSPGRRERTYEQYF.

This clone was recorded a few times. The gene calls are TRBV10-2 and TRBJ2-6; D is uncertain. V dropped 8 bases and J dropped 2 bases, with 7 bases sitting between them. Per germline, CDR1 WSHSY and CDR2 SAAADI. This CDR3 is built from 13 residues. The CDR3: CASHATGANVLTF. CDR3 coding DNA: TGCGCCAGCCACGCTACTGGGGCCAACGTCCTGACTTTC.

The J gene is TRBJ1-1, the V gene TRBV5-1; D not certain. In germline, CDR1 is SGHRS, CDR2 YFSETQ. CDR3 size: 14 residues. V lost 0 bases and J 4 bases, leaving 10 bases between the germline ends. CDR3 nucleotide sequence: TGCGCCAGCAGCTTGGTAGCGGGAGCCACTGAAGCTTTCTTT. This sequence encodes CASSLVAGATEAFF.

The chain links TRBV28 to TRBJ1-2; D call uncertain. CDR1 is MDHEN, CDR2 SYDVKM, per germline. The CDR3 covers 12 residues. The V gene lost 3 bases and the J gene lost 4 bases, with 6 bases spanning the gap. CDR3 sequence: CASSFRGYGYTF. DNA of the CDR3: TGTGCCAGCAGTTTTCGGGGCTATGGCTACACCTTC.

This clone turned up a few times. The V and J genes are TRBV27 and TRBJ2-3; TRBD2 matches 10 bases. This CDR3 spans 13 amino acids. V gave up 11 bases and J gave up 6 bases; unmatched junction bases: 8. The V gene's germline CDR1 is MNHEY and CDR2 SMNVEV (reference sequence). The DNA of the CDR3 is TGTGCCGTCCTAGCGGGAGATGGGGATACGCAGTATTTT. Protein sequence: CAVLAGDGDTQYF.

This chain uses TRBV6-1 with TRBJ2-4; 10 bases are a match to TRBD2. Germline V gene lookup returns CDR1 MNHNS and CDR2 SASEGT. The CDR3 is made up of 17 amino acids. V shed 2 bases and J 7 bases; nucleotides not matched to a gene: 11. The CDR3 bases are TGTGCCAGCAGTGAATGGGGCCTAGCGGGAGATAAGAACATTCAGTACTTC. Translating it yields CASSEWGLAGDKNIQYF.

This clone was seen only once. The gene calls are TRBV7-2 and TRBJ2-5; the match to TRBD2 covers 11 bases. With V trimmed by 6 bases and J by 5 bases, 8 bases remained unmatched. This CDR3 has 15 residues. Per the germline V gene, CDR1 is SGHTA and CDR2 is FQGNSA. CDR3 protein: CASSYTSGGGETQYF. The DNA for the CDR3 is TGTGCCAGCAGTTATACTAGCGGGGGCGGCGAGACCCAGTACTTC.

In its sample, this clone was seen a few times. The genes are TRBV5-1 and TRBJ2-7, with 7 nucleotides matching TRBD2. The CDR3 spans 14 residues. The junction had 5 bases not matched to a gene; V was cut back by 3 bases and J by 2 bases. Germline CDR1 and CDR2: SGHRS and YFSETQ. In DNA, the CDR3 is TGCGCCAGCAGCTCCGGGACTATTCCCTACGAGCAGTACTTC. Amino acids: CASSSGTIPYEQYF.

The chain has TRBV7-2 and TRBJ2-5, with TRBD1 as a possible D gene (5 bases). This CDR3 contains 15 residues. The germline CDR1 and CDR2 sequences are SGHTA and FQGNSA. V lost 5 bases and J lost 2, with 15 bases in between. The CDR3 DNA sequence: TGTGCCAGCAGCCTAGGGGCCTATGGTCAAGAGACCCAGTACTTC. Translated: CASSLGAYGQETQYF.

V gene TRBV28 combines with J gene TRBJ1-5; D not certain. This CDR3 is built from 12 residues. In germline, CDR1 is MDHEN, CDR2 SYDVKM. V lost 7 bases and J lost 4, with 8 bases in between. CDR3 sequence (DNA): TGTGCCAGCAATGGACTAAATCAGCCCCAGCATTTT. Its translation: CASNGLNQPQHF.

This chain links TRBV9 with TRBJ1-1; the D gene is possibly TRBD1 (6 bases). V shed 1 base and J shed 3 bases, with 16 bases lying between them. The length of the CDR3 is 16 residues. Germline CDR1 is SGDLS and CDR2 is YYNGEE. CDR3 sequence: CASSVSGEKRYTEAFF. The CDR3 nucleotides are TGTGCCAGCAGCGTATCAGGGGAGAAGAGGTACACTGAAGCTTTCTTT. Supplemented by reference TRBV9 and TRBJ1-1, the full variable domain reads DSGVTQTPKHLITATGQRVTLRCSPRSGDLSVYWYQQSLDQGLQFLIQYYNGEERAKGNILERFSAQQFPDLHSELNLSSLELGDSALYFCASSVSGEKRYTEAFFGQGTRLTVV.

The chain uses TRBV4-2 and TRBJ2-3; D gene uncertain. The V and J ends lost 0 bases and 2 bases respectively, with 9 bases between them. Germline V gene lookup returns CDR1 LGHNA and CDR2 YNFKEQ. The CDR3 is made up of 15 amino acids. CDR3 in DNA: TGTGCCAGCAGCCAAGACCAGTACAACACAGATACGCAGTATTTT. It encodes CASSQDQYNTDTQYF.

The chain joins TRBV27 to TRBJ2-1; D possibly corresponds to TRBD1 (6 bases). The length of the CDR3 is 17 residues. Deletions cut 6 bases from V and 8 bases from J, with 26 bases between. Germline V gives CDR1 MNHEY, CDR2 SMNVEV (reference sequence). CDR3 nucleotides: TGTGCCAGCAGAAGAATAAGGGGGATTGACGTGTTGGATGAGCAGTTCTTC. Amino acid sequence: CASRRIRGIDVLDEQFF.

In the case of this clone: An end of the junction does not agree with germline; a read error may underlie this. The CDR3 loop is CAWSADSGNYQQYF. CDR3 DNA: TGTGCCTGGAGTGCGGATAGCGGGAACTACCAGCAGTACTTC. The rearrangement links TRBV30 to TRBJ2-7, with 8 bases that match TRBD2. Germline V gene lookup returns CDR1 GTSNPN and CDR2 SVGIG (reference sequence). The CDR3 is 14 residues long. The entire variable domain, with the rest obtained from reference TRBV30 and TRBJ2-7, is as follows: SQTIHQWPATLVQPVGSPLSLECTVEGTSNPNLYWYRQAAGRGLQLLFYSVGIGQISSEVPQNLSASRPQDRQFILSSKKLLLSDSGFYLCAWSADSGNYQQYFGPGTRLTVT.